The rows below give T cell receptor beta chains drawn from one sample of a study of siplizumab effects on memory and regulatory T cells. Profiled with immunoSEQ multiplex PCR; TCRdb holds only in-frame clones, not every one. The profile shows roughly 93,000 clones, over 90% of them singletons. Sequenced: non-Treg CD4+ T cells sorted from blood. These TCRs come from a human donor in good health. CDR3s include the opening cysteine and the closing phenylalanine or tryptophan. The order of the fields is J gene, D gene, clone size, V gene, CDR3 protein, CDR3 DNA. A D gene is named only where the DNA matches it firmly. Some rows mark clone size as missing; the rest say once, few, many or name a class of expanded clone.

TRBJ2-7	.	.	TRBV14	CASSPSRTQIYTYEQYF	TGTGCCAGCAGCCCCTCTAGGACCCAAATATATACCTACGAGCAGTACTTC
TRBJ1-2	.	.	TRBV10-2	CASSENNYGYTF	TGCGCCAGCAGTGAGAATAACTATGGCTACACCTTC
TRBJ2-3	TRBD2	.	TRBV5-5	CASSWDVAGAADTQYF	TGTGCCAGCAGCTGGGACGTAGCGGGAGCGGCAGATACGCAGTATTTT
TRBJ2-3	TRBD2	once	TRBV5-1	CASRSREGVADTQYF	TGCGCCAGCAGATCGAGGGAGGGAGTCGCAGATACGCAGTATTTT
TRBJ1-6	.	.	TRBV7-3	CASSLSPTSPLHF	TGTGCCAGCAGCTTAAGCCCGACTTCACCCCTCCACTTT
TRBJ2-3	TRBD2	.	TRBV4-1	CASSQDKREGASTDTQYF	TGCGCCAGCAGCCAAGATAAGCGGGAGGGAGCTAGCACAGATACGCAGTATTTT
TRBJ2-1	.	.	TRBV29-1	CSAPPTRGLSYNEQFF	TGCAGCGCTCCCCCGACGCGGGGATTATCCTACAATGAGCAGTTCTTC
TRBJ1-2	.	.	TRBV6-1	CASSKNRVNGYGYTF	TGTGCCAGCAGTAAGAACAGGGTTAATGGGTATGGCTACACCTTC
TRBJ2-2	TRBD2	.	TRBV30	CAWLTGTSGITGELFF	TGTGCCTGGTTAACCGGGACTAGCGGGATTACCGGGGAGCTGTTTTTT
TRBJ2-1	TRBD2	once	TRBV10-3	CAISPTSGSSYNEQFF	TGTGCCATCAGCCCGACTAGCGGGTCCTCCTACAATGAGCAGTTCTTC
TRBJ2-3	TRBD2	.	TRBV19	CASSSSGVTDTQYF	TGTGCCAGTAGTTCAAGCGGGGTCACAGATACGCAGTATTTT
TRBJ2-7	.	.	TRBV19	CASSIAGGGEYEQYF	TGTGCCAGTAGTATAGCCGGAGGCGGGGAATACGAGCAGTACTTC